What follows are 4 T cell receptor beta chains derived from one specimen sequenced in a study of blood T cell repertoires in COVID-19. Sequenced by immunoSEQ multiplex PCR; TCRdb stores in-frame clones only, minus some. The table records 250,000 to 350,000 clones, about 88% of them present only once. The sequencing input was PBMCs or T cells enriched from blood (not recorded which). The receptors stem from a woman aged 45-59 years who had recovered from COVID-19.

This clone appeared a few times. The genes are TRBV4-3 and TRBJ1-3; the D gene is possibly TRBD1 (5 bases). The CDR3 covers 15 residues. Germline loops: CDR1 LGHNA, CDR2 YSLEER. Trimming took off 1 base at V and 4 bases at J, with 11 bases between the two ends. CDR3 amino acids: CASSQGGRAGNTIYF. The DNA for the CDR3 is TGCGCCAGCAGCCAAGGAGGCAGGGCCGGAAACACCATATATTTT.

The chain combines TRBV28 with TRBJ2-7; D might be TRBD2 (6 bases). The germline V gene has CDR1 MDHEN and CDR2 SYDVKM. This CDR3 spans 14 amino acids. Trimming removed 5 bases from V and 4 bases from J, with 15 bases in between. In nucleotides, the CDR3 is TGTGCCAGCAGTCCCGGTGGAGGGGTATACGAGCAGTACTTC. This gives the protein CASSPGGGVYEQYF.

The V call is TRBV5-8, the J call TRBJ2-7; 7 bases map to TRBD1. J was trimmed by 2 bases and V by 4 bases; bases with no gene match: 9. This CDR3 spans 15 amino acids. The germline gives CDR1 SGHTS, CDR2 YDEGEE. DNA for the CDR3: TGTGCCAGCAGCCATGGGACAGCCCCTACCTACGAGCAGTACTTC. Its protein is CASSHGTAPTYEQYF.

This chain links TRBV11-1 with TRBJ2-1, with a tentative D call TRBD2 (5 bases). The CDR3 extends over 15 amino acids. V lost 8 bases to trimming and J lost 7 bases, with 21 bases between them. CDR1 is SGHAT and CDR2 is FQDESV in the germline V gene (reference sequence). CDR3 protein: CASGRTEEKSNEQFF. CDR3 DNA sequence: TGTGCCAGCGGCCGAACGGAGGAGAAAAGTAATGAGCAGTTCTTC.